A single sample is the source of the 14 T cell receptor beta chains below, sequenced in a study of cytomegalovirus exposure and HLA in healthy donors. PCR was performed using 60 Vbeta and 13 Jbeta primers. Clones were sequenced by immunoSEQ multiplex PCR, and TCRdb holds only the in-frame ones, with some missing. The sample has around 200,000 clones, roughly 82% seen once; the top ten hold roughly 1.2%. Sequencing was carried out using PBMCs. These receptor sequences come from a girl aged 2 to 9 in good health and CMV-seropositive.

The chain links TRBV28 to TRBJ2-7; D not resolved. V was cut by 5 bases and J by 3 bases, with 17 bases left in between. The CDR3 runs to 15 residues. The germline gives CDR1 MDHEN, CDR2 SYDVKM. The CDR3 DNA follows: TGTGCCAGCAGTCCCCCCCAGCGCCGATACTACGAGCAGTACTTC. This codes for CASSPPQRRYYEQYF.

V gene TRBV9 combines with J gene TRBJ1-4; D may be TRBD1 (5 bases). Per germline, CDR1 SGDLS and CDR2 YYNGEE. V was trimmed by 1 base and J by 7 bases, leaving 11 bases between them. The CDR3 is 14 residues long. The CDR3, as DNA: TGTGCCAGCAGCGTAACAGGCGGTTCTGAAAAACTGTTTTTT. This sequence encodes CASSVTGGSEKLFF.

This clone was observed a few times. In nucleotides, the CDR3 is TGTGCCAGCAGTCAGTGGGGGGGACTTGAAAAACTGTTTTTT. Translating it yields CASSQWGGLEKLFF. The rearrangement links TRBV6-5 to TRBJ1-4; tentative D call: TRBD1 (5 bases). Germline V gene lookup returns CDR1 MNHEY and CDR2 SVGAGI. V gave up 5 bases and J gave up 7 bases, with 14 bases separating them. The CDR3 has 14 residues.

This clone is a singleton in its sample. V is TRBV7-8 and J is TRBJ2-2, with 11 bases that match TRBD1. CDR1 is SGHVS and CDR2 is FQNEAQ in the germline V gene. V gave up 5 bases and J gave up 5 bases; unmatched junction bases: 10. The CDR3 consists of 17 residues. The CDR3 reads CASSPIRDRGRTGELFF. The CDR3 bases are TGTGCCAGCAGCCCAATAAGGGACAGGGGGAGAACCGGGGAGCTGTTTTTT.

The rearrangement uses TRBV15 and TRBJ2-5, with 8 bases matching TRBD2. The CDR3 extends over 15 amino acids. V was pared by 0 bases and J by 3 bases, with 3 bases of the junction left unmatched. The germline gives CDR1 LNHNV, CDR2 YYDKDF (reference sequence). CDR3 protein: CATSRDELAEETQYF. The CDR3 DNA reads as TGTGCCACCAGCAGAGATGAACTAGCGGAAGAGACCCAGTACTTC.

V and J are TRBV28 and TRBJ1-4; 7 positions match TRBD1. The V gene end was trimmed by 6 bases and the J gene end by 8 bases; junction bases not matched to a gene: 3. Germline V CDR1 and CDR2: MDHEN, SYDVKM. The CDR3 covers 12 residues. The chain's CDR3 is CASRGDSEKLFF. The CDR3 coding sequence is TGTGCCAGCAGGGGGGACAGCGAAAAACTGTTTTTT.

J is TRBJ2-1 and V is TRBV2; 7 bases are a match to TRBD2. The CDR3 is made up of 16 amino acids. V was clipped by 6 bases and J by 3 bases; unmatched bases: 11. Germline loops: CDR1 SNHLY, CDR2 FYNNEI. The CDR3, as DNA: TGTGCCAGCAGCCTCCCATCCAGCGGGGACTACAATGAGCAGTTCTTC. This encodes CASSLPSSGDYNEQFF.

The V and J genes are TRBV30 and TRBJ1-1, with 7 positions matching TRBD1. The CDR3 loop spans 15 amino acids. V shed 3 bases and J 8 bases; nucleotides not matched to a gene: 15. In germline, CDR1 is GTSNPN, CDR2 SVGIG (reference sequence). The CDR3 coding sequence is TGTGCCTGGAGCCAACCCCGCGCCAGGGGGACCGAAGCTTTCTTT. This codes for CAWSQPRARGTEAFF.

This chain uses TRBV6-5 with TRBJ2-1, with D uncertain. V lost 0 bases to trimming and J lost 8 bases, with 2 bases between them. CDR1 MNHEY and CDR2 SVGAGI come from the germline V gene. CDR3 length equals 11 residues. The DNA of the CDR3 is TGTGCCAGCAGTTACTCCGATGAGCAGTTCTTC. It translates to CASSYSDEQFF.

J is TRBJ1-2 and V is TRBV6-1; D not resolved. In germline, CDR1 is MNHNS, CDR2 SASEGT. The CDR3 sequence is 14 residues long. V was shortened by 6 bases and J by 5 bases, with 16 bases between the two germline ends. CDR3 residues: CASRETGPGYGYTF. For the CDR3, the DNA is TGTGCCAGCAGAGAAACGGGCCCGGGGTATGGCTACACCTTC.

V and J are TRBV6-1 and TRBJ2-7, with 10 positions matching TRBD2. Germline loops: CDR1 MNHNS, CDR2 SASEGT. CDR3 length equals 17 residues. The V segment lost 3 bases and the J segment 3 bases; nucleotides outside the gene matches: 11. CDR3 loop: CASSENSGRTQFYEQYF. CDR3 coding DNA: TGTGCCAGCAGTGAGAATAGCGGGAGGACTCAATTCTACGAGCAGTACTTC.

The chain joins TRBV25-1 to TRBJ1-1; tentative D call: TRBD1 (5 bases). The CDR3 length is 15 residues. Germline assignment: CDR1 MGHDK and CDR2 SYGVNS. V gave up 1 base and J gave up 4 bases, with 13 bases separating them. The CDR3 DNA is TGTGCCAGCAGTGAATCTGAAACCGGGGGCACTGAAGCTTTCTTT. Translated, it gives CASSESETGGTEAFF. Filled out from reference TRBV25-1 and TRBJ1-1, the complete variable domain reads EADIYQTPRYLVIGTGKKITLECSQTMGHDKMYWYQQDPGMELHLIHYSYGVNSTEKGDLSSESTVSRIRTEHFPLTLESARPSHTSQYLCASSESETGGTEAFFGQGTRLTVV.

The CDR3 nucleotides read TGCAGCGTCACTAGGGACAGGGGAAGAACTGAAGCTTTCTTT. This encodes CSVTRDRGRTEAFF. The chain has TRBV29-1 and TRBJ1-1; 10 bases align to TRBD1. The ends lost 6 bases at V and 5 bases at J; junction bases unmatched: 9. CDR3 length: 14 residues. CDR1 SQVTM and CDR2 ANQGSEA come from the germline V gene.

The chain is built from TRBV10-2 and TRBJ2-5; the D gene is possibly TRBD2 (5 bases). Trimming shortened V by 4 bases and J by 4 bases, and 16 bases separated the two germline ends. The CDR3 is made up of 15 amino acids. The germline V gene encodes CDR1 WSHSY and CDR2 SAAADI. The CDR3 DNA follows: TGCGCCAGCAGTGTTCTAGCCGCCGCGGGAGAGACCCAGTACTTC. It specifies CASSVLAAAGETQYF.